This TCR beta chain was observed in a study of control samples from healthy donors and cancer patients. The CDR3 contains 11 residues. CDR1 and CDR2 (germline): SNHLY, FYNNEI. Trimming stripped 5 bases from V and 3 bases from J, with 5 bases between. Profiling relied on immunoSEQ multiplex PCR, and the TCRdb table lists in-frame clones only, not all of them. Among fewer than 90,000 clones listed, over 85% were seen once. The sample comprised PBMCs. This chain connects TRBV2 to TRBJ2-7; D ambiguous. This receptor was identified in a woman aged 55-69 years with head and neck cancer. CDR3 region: CASSQNYEQYF. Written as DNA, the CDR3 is TGTGCCAGCAGTCAGAACTACGAGCAGTACTTC.